One and the same sample provided the 13 T cell receptor beta chains below, sequenced in a study of Tregs in tolerant kidney transplant recipients. Data came from immunoSEQ multiplex PCR; TCRdb stores just in-frame clones and leaves some out. The sample includes over 60,000 clones, roughly 98% of them seen just once. The material was CD4+ T cells from blood, obtained before the transplant. These receptors were obtained from a human donor who received a combined kidney and bone marrow transplant.

The chain links TRBV4-3 to TRBJ1-5; D is unresolved. The CDR3 is 13 amino acids. V was clipped by 0 bases and J by 4 bases, with 4 bases between them. Germline CDR1 LGHNA, CDR2 YSLEER. CDR3 nucleotides: TGCGCCAGCAGCCAAGATCTTAATCAGCCCCAGCATTTT. Its translation: CASSQDLNQPQHF.

The genes are TRBV28 and TRBJ2-3; D might be TRBD1 (6 bases). With 5 bases removed from V and 9 bases from J, the gap between germline ends came to 12 bases. CDR3 size: 12 residues. Germline values: CDR1 MDHEN, CDR2 SYDVKM. This CDR3 reads CASSQFDRTQYF. CDR3 sequence (DNA): TGTGCCAGCAGTCAATTCGACAGGACGCAGTATTTT.

CDR3 coding DNA: TGTGCCAGCAGCTTAAGCGGGAGGGTTACCGGGGAGCTGTTTTTT. Amino acids: CASSLSGRVTGELFF. This chain connects TRBV5-5 to TRBJ2-2; 10 bases are a match to TRBD2. CDR1 and CDR2 from the germline V gene are SGHKS and YYEKEE (reference sequence). CDR3 length: 15 residues. V was clipped by 2 bases and J by 5 bases; unmatched bases: 3. The full variable domain, rest sourced from reference TRBV5-5 and TRBJ2-2, is DAGVTQSPTHLIKTRGQQVTLRCSPISGHKSVSWYQQVLGQGPQFIFQYYEKEERGRGNFPDRFSARQFPNYSSELNVNALLLGDSALYLCASSLSGRVTGELFFGEGSRLTVL.

V and J are TRBV9 and TRBJ2-7, with 11 bases that match TRBD2. This CDR3 contains 16 residues. The V and J ends lost 0 bases and 4 bases, in that order; junction bases with no gene match: 6. Germline CDR1 SGDLS, CDR2 YYNGEE. The CDR3 spells CASSVAASGGRYEQYF. Here the CDR3 DNA reads TGTGCCAGCAGCGTAGCGGCTAGCGGGGGGAGATACGAGCAGTACTTC.

This chain uses TRBV5-1 with TRBJ2-1; 8 positions agree with TRBD1. This CDR3 contains 15 residues. V lost 4 bases and J lost 3; bases outside the gene matches: 6. CDR1 is SGHRS and CDR2 is YFSETQ in the germline V gene. CDR3 bases: TGCGCCAGCAGCAAAGGACAGGGCAACTACAATGAGCAGTTCTTC. It encodes CASSKGQGNYNEQFF.

The chain has TRBV5-1 and TRBJ1-2; 7 bases agree with TRBD1. There are 14 residues in the CDR3. The V segment lost 0 bases and the J segment 5 bases; nucleotides outside the gene matches: 4. CDR1 SGHRS and CDR2 YFSETQ come from the germline V gene. The DNA for the CDR3 is TGCGCCAGCAGCTTGGCGGGGACAGTATATGGCTACACCTTC. It codes for CASSLAGTVYGYTF.

The V and J genes are TRBV5-4 and TRBJ2-7; the D gene is possibly TRBD2 (6 bases). The germline gives CDR1 SGHNT, CDR2 YYREEE (reference sequence). The germline V and J ends were trimmed by 0 bases and 7 bases, with 17 bases remaining between them. This CDR3 is 15 amino acids long. The CDR3 loop is CASSLDGGKWSEQYF. CDR3 DNA sequence: TGTGCCAGCAGCTTGGATGGCGGGAAGTGGTCGGAGCAGTACTTC.

The genes are TRBV5-1 and TRBJ2-3; 13 bases line up with TRBD2. V trimming: 0 bases; J trimming: 2 bases; junction bases outside the gene matches: 6. This CDR3 spans 18 amino acids. CDR1 SGHRS and CDR2 YFSETQ come from the germline V gene. The CDR3 region is CASSLGLAGGLPTDTQYF. Here the CDR3 DNA reads TGCGCCAGCAGCTTGGGACTAGCGGGGGGCCTTCCCACAGATACGCAGTATTTT.

The table lists this clone with many counts. This sample also contains other DNA sequences that code for the same CDR3. This rearrangement joins TRBV7-6 to TRBJ2-2; the D gene is possibly TRBD2 (6 bases). V lost 5 bases and J lost 0, with 10 bases in between. The V gene's germline CDR1 is SGHVS and CDR2 FNYEAQ. CDR3 size: 15 residues. CDR3 DNA sequence: TGTGCCAGCAGCCTCGGGACTGCGAACACCGGGGAGCTGTTTTTT. It translates to CASSLGTANTGELFF.

This clone appeared once. The chain employs TRBV7-9 and TRBJ1-2, with TRBD1 matching over 8 bases. This CDR3 is built from 16 residues. V lost 4 bases and J lost 6; bases outside the gene matches: 13. CDR1 is SEHNR and CDR2 is FQNEAQ in the germline V gene (reference sequence). The CDR3 loop reads CASSSWTGMGRDGYTF. The CDR3, as DNA: TGTGCCAGCAGCTCATGGACAGGGATGGGTCGGGATGGCTACACCTTC.

This clone has only one observation. This chain links TRBV19 with TRBJ1-6, with 7 bases lining up with TRBD1. Germline CDR1 is LNHDA and CDR2 is SQIVND (reference sequence). The CDR3 totals 16 residues. Trimming at V came to 5 bases and at J to 7 bases, leaving 11 bases not matched to a gene. CDR3 region: CASSPTKTGRNSPLHF. In DNA form, the CDR3 reads TGTGCCAGTAGTCCGACCAAGACAGGGAGGAATTCACCCCTCCACTTT.

This chain connects TRBV5-4 to TRBJ1-2; D is unresolved. CDR1 and CDR2 (germline): SGHNT, YYREEE (reference sequence). The germline V and J ends were trimmed by 2 bases and 5 bases, with 10 bases remaining between them. The CDR3 sequence is 13 residues long. The CDR3 DNA sequence: TGTGCCAGCAGCTTTAGAGGGAGATATGGCTACACCTTC. The encoded protein is CASSFRGRYGYTF.

The genes are TRBV5-6 and TRBJ2-7; D gene ambiguous. Germline values: CDR1 SGHDT, CDR2 YYEEEE. The V end lost 0 bases, the J end lost 1 base, and 14 bases lay between the germline ends. The length of the CDR3 is 16 residues. CDR3 loop: CASSLAYPGESYEQYF. CDR3 nucleotide sequence: TGTGCCAGCAGCTTGGCCTACCCTGGAGAATCCTACGAGCAGTACTTC.